This T cell receptor (beta chain) was documented in a study of cytomegalovirus exposure and HLA in healthy donors. Overall study: One earlier analysis, a look at 150 million to 200 million T cells, found 117 million unique TCR beta sequences.

13 Jbeta primers and 60 Vbeta primers were used for the PCR. Assay: immunoSEQ multiplex PCR; the TCRdb copy retains only in-frame clones and omits some. The sample contains 75,000 to 100,000 clones, approximately 80% of which appear only once. Study-wide findings and caveats: Published work reported that the classifier diagnosed cytomegalovirus status with high specificity and sensitivity. Three CMV-associated chains proved CMV antigen-specific in vitro. Sequencing likely produced, as an artifact, a cluster of highly shared sequence variants.

To note about this clone: Its antigen is unidentified.

V lost 5 bases to trimming and J lost 7 bases; unmatched junction nucleotides: 8. CDR1 is MNHEY and CDR2 is SVGAGI in the germline V gene. The CDR3 is 15 amino acids. The source material was PBMCs. The source is a middle-aged man in good health and CMV-seronegative. The chain has TRBV6-5 and TRBJ2-2, with 9 positions matching TRBD1. The CDR3 sequence is CASSAYRGRGGELFF. The CDR3, as DNA: TGTGCCAGCAGTGCTTACAGGGGGCGCGGCGGGGAGCTGTTTTTT.